Listed here is a single T cell receptor (beta chain). Its antigen is not known. From germline, CDR1 is SGHTA and CDR2 FQGNSA. This CDR3 is 14 amino acids long. V lost 4 bases and J 4 bases, leaving 10 bases between the germline ends. TCRdb reanalysed the 5' RACE reads using MiXCR and keeps one entry per CDR3 protein. The sample holds tens of thousands of distinct CDR3 sequences, roughly 5.2% seen once. This sample is part of a study of CD8 T cells in ankylosing spondylitis. Study observations and caveats: One TCR beta motif, made up of about 8 highly homologous variants, appeared characteristic of ankylosing spondylitis blood. Existing reports had already noted some motif variants in reactive arthritis synovial fluid and blood.

The specimen was blood, either unsorted or a sorted T cell fraction (not recorded which). The sequence was collected from a male donor with ankylosing spondylitis or in good health (not recorded which). The chain uses TRBV7-2 and TRBJ2-2; weak D call: TRBD1 (6 bases). The CDR3 DNA reads TGTGCCAGCAGCTCGGACAGTTTCACCGGGGAGCTGTTTTTT. Translating gives CASSSDSFTGELFF.